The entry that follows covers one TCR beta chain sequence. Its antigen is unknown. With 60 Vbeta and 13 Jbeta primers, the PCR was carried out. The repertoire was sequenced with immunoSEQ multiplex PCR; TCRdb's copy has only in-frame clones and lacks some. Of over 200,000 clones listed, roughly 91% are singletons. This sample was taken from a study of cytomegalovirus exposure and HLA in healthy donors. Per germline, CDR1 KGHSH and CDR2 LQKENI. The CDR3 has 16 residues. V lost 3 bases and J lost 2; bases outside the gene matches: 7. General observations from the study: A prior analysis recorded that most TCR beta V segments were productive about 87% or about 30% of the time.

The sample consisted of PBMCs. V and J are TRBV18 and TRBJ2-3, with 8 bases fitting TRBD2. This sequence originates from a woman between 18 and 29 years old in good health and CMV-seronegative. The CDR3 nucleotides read TGTGCCAGCTCACCGGGAGCGGGGGACCTCACAGATACGCAGTATTTT. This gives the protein CASSPGAGDLTDTQYF.